This T cell receptor (beta chain) emerged from a study of T cell responses to AZD1222 COVID-19 vaccine. Study-wide results and limits: Spike-wide coverage was observed for vaccine-associated CD4 TCRs, with dominant responses at 160-218 and 743-854. Donors were chiefly white British, with a greater number of females, and clonal diversity was perhaps underestimated. Sampling captured repertoires only after the peak T cell response. Nearly half of unique spike-specific TCRs reportedly avoided B.1.351 and B.1.1.7 mutated regions.

Sequenced by immunoSEQ multiplex PCR; TCRdb stores in-frame clones only, minus some. The sample shows about 160,000 clones, over 80% of them seen only once. With respect to this clone: Its antigen is still unknown.

The V end was cut by 5 bases, the J end by 5 bases, with 4 bases between. Per germline, CDR1 MNHNY and CDR2 SVGAGI (reference sequence). CDR3 size: 11 residues. The TCR was taken from an adult in good health. The sample here was peripheral blood, taken on day 0 of AZD1222 vaccination. The rearrangement joins TRBV6-6 to TRBJ1-5; D unresolved. CDR3 DNA: TGTGCCAGCAGTGGGGATCAGCCCCAGCATTTT. Amino acid sequence: CASSGDQPQHF.